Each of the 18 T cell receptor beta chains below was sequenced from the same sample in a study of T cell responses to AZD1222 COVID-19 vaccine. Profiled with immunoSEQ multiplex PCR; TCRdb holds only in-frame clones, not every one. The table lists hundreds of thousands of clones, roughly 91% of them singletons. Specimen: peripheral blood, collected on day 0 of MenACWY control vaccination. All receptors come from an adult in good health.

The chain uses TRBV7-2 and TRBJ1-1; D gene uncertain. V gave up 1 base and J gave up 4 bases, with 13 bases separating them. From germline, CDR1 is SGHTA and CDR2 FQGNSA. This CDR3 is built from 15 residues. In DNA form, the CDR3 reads TGTGCCAGCAGCTTAGACGTAATGGGCGGCACTGAAGCTTTCTTT. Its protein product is CASSLDVMGGTEAFF.

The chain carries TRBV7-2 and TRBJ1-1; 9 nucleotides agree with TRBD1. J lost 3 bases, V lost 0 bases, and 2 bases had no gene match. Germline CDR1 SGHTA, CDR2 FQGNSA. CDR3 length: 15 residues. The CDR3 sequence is CASSLAGQGYTEAFF. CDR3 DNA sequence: TGTGCCAGCAGCTTAGCGGGACAGGGCTACACTGAAGCTTTCTTT.

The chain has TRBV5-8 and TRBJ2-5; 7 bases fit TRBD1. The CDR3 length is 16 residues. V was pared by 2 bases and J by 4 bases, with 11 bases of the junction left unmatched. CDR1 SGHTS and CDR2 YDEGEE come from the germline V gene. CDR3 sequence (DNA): TGTGCCAGCAGCTTAACGGGGACAGTCGACCGAGAGACCCAGTACTTC. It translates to CASSLTGTVDRETQYF.

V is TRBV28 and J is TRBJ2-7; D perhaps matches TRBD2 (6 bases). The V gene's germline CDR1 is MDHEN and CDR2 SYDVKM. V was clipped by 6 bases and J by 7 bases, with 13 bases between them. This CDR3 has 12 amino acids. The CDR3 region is CASREAGREQYF. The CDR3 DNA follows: TGTGCCAGCAGGGAAGCAGGGAGGGAGCAGTACTTC.

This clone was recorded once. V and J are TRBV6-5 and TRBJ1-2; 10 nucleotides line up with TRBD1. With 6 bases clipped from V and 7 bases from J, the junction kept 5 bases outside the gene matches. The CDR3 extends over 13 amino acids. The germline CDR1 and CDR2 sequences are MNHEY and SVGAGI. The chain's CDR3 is CASRGTGVTGYTF. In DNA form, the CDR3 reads TGTGCCAGCAGGGGGACAGGGGTTACTGGCTACACCTTC.

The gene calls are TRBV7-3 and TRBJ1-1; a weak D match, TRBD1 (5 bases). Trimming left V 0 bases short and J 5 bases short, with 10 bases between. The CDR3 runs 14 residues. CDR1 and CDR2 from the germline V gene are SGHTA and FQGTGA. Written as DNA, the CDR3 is TGTGCCAGCAGCTTAACTGGCAGGGCGACTGAAGCTTTCTTT. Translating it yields CASSLTGRATEAFF.

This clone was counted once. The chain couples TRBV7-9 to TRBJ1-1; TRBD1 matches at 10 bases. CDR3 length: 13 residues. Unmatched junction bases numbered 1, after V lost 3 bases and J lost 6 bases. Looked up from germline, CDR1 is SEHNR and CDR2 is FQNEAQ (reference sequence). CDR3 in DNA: TGTGCCAGCAGCTTCGGACAGGGGGCTGAAGCTTTCTTT. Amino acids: CASSFGQGAEAFF.

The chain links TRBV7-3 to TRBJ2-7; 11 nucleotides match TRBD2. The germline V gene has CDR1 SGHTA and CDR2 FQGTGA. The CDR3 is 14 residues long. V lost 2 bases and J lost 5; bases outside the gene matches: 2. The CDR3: CASSLGTSGHEQYF. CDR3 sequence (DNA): TGTGCCAGCAGCTTAGGGACTAGCGGCCACGAGCAGTACTTC.

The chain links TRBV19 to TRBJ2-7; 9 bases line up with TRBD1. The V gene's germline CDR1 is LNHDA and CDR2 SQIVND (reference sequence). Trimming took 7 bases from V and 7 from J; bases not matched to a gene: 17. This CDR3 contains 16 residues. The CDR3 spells CASTFTLSDRGNEQYF. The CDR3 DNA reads TGTGCCAGTACCTTCACCCTGTCGGACAGGGGAAATGAGCAGTACTTC.

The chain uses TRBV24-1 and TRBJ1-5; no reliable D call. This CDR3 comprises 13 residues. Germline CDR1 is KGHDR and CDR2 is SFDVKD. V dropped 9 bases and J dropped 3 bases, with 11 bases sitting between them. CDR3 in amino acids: CATQRATNQPQHF. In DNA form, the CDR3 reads TGTGCCACCCAGAGGGCGACCAATCAGCCCCAGCATTTT.

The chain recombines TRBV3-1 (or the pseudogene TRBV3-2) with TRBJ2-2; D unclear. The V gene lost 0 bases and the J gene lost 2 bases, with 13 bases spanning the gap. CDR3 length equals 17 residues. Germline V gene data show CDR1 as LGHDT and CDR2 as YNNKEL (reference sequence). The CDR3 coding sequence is TGTGCCAGCAGCCAAGAAAGGCTCCTCCCAAACACCGGGGAGCTGTTTTTT. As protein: CASSQERLLPNTGELFF.

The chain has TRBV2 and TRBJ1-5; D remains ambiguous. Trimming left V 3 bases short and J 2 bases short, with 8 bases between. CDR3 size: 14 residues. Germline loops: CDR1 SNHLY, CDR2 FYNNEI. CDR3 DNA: TGTGCCAGCAGTGATTCCAGCCGCAATCAGCCCCAGCATTTT. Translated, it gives CASSDSSRNQPQHF.

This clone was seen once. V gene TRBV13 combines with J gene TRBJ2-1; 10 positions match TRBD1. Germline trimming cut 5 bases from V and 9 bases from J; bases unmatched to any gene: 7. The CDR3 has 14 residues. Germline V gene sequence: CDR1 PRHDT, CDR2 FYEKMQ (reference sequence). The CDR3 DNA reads TGTGCCAGCAGCGGACAGGGGGGTCGGAGTGAGCAGTTCTTC. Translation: CASSGQGGRSEQFF.

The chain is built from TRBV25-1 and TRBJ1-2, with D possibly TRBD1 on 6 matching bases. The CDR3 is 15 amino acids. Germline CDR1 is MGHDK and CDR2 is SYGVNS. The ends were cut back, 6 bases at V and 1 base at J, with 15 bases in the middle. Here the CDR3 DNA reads TGTGCCAGCAGCCTGACAGGAAGACTTAACTATGGCTACACCTTC. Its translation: CASSLTGRLNYGYTF.

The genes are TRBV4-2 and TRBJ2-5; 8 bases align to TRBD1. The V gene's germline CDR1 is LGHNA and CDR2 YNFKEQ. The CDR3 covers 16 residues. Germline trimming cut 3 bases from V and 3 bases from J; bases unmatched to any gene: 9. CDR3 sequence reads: CASSQATGTGKETQYF. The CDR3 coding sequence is TGTGCCAGCAGCCAGGCCACCGGGACAGGCAAAGAGACCCAGTACTTC.

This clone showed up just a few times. The DNA of the CDR3 is TGTGCCTGGAGTGTACCGGGGGCTCGCGAAAAACTGTTTTTT. Translation gives CAWSVPGAREKLFF. This chain uses TRBV30 with TRBJ1-4, with D possibly TRBD1 on 6 matching bases. The CDR3 is made up of 14 amino acids. V shed 0 bases and J shed 8 bases, with 13 bases lying between them. CDR1 and CDR2 from the germline V gene are GTSNPN and SVGIG (reference sequence).

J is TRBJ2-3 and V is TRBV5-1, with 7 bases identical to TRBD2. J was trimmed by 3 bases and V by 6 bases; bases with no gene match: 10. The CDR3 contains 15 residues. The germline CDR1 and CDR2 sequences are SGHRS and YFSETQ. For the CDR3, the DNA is TGCGCCAGCACCCTAAATGGGGGAGGGACAGATACGCAGTATTTT. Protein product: CASTLNGGGTDTQYF.

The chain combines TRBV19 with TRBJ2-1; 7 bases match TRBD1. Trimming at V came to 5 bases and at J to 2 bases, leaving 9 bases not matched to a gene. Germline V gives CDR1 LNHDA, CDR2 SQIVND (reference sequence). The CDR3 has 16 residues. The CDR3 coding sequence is TGTGCCAGTAGTCCTCAGGGACAGCCACCCTACAATGAGCAGTTCTTC. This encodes CASSPQGQPPYNEQFF.